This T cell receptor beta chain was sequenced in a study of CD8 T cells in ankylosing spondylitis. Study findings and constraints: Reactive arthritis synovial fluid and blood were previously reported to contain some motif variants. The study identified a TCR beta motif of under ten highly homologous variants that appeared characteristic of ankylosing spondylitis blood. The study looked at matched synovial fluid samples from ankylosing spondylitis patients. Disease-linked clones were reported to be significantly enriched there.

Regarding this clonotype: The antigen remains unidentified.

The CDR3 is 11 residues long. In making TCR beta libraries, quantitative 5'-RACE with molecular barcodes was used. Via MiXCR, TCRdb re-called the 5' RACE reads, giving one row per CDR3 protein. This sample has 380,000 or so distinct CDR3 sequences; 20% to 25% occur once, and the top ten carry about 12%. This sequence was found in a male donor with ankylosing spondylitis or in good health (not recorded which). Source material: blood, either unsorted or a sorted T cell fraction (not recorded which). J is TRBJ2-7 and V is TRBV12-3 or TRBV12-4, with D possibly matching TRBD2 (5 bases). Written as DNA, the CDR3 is TGTGCTATTACCCGGGGCTACGAGCAGTACTTC. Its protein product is CAITRGYEQYF.